This T cell receptor beta chain originates from a study of CD8 T cells in ankylosing spondylitis. For TCR beta, libraries came from quantitative 5'-RACE with molecular barcodes. TCRdb processed the 5' RACE reads anew with MiXCR; each CDR3 protein has one entry. Among over 95,000 distinct CDR3 sequences listed, roughly 8.3% were seen once. Overall study findings and caveats: Several of the motif variants were reported before in synovial fluid and blood from reactive arthritis. It was reported that disease-linked clones were significantly enriched in matched ankylosing spondylitis synovial fluid. Seemingly distinctive of ankylosing spondylitis blood was a TCR beta motif formed by eight highly homologous variants.

This clonotype was counted many times. The target antigen is unknown. The CDR3 length is 17 residues. V dropped 1 base and J dropped 5 bases, with 18 bases sitting between them. Sequencing input: blood, either unsorted or a sorted T cell fraction (not recorded which). The chain is built from TRBV12-3 or TRBV12-4 and TRBJ1-5; D might be TRBD1 (5 bases). The receptor was derived from a male donor with ankylosing spondylitis or in good health (not recorded which). The CDR3 DNA reads as TGTGCCAGCAGTTTAGGATCCGGGAGGGGCGCGGATCAGCCCCAGCATTTT. Its protein is CASSLGSGRGADQPQHF.